This T cell receptor (beta chain) was recorded in a study of identical twins. General study findings and limits: Its conclusions, products of cross-sectional statistical analysis, did not come from following the same donors. When twins shared out-of-frame alpha sequences, those sequences had excess low generation probability. Insertions were fewer in abundant cord blood beta clonotypes, whereas memory repertoires showed none of this pattern.

As to this clonotype: Antigen specificity is unknown.

This CDR3 region has 14 residues. Template switching, a step in the protocol, added a universal primer site, and cDNA carried unique molecular identifiers. TCRdb re-analysed the 5' RACE reads in MiXCR, keeping a single row per CDR3 protein. The sample shows about 1.7 million distinct CDR3 sequences, around 33% of them seen only once. The sample consisted of cord blood. The source is a newborn girl in good health. The chain links TRBV21-1 to TRBJ1-6; the table calls TRBD1, which could not be checked here. TRBV21-1 is annotated as a pseudogene. The CDR3 DNA is TGTGCCAGCAGCAAAGCAGGCGCTAATTCACCCCTCCACTTT. Protein product: CASSKAGANSPLHF.